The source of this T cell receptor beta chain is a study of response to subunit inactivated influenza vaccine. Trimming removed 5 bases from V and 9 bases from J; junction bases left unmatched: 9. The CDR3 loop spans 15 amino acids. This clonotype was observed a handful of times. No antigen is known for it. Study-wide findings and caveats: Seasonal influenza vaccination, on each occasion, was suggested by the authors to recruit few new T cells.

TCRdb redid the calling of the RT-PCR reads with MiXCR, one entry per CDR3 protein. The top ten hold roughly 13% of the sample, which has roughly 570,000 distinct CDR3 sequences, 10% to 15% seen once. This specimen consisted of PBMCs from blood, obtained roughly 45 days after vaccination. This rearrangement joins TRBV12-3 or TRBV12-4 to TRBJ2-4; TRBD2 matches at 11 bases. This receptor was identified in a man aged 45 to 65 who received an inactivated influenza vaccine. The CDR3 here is CASSTGLAGQGIQYF. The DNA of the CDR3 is TGTGCCAGCAGTACCGGACTAGCGGGTCAGGGCATTCAGTACTTC.